A selection of T cell receptor beta chains follows, all from one sample in a study of cytomegalovirus exposure and HLA in healthy donors. The data were produced by immunoSEQ multiplex PCR, yet TCRdb's version contains in-frame clones alone and is incomplete. The top ten clones hold roughly 4.5% of a sample with about 150,000 clones, roughly 87% of them seen once. The sequencing sample was made of PBMCs. All receptors come from a man between 18 and 35 years old in good health and CMV-seropositive. Both conserved end residues are trimmed from each CDR3.

>TRBJ2-7|TRBV27
ASTPKGSYEQY
>TRBJ2-7|TRBV11-3
ASSFRVGYEQY
>TRBJ2-1|TRBV5-1
ASSFTSGGASYNEQF
>TRBJ2-2|TRBV7-9
ASALAANTGELF
>TRBJ1-1|TRBV18
ASSPQGQNTEAF
>TRBJ1-5|TRBV27
ASSSSQGHQPQH
>TRBJ1-1|TRBV5-1
ASGPGQGHEAF
>TRBJ2-5|TRBV11-2
ASSFPGGEGTQY
>TRBJ2-7|TRBV19
ASSLTSGIYEQY
>TRBJ2-7|TRBV18
ASSLGQAQYEQY
>TRBJ2-2|TRBV7-9
ASWKGERVAGELF
>TRBJ2-1|TRBV6-5
AASPGLASHEQF
>TRBJ2-7|TRBV28
ARRANEQY
>TRBJ1-4|TRBV10-2
ASSESGGIGEKLF
>TRBJ1-2|TRBV7-6
ASSPGSYGYT
>TRBJ1-1|TRBV5-1
ASSLDLMGQGAEAF
>TRBJ2-2|TRBV5-1
ASSLTSGGYANTGELF
>TRBJ2-5|TRBV5-1
ASSEGLAGGETQY
>TRBJ2-7|TRBV6-6
ASRHSGGPSYEQY
>TRBJ1-1|TRBV28
ASSLRGWDTEAF
>TRBJ1-3|TRBV29-1
SVDAGNGNTIY
>TRBJ2-3|TRBV7-6
ASSLVAGAQY
>TRBJ1-5|TRBV6-5
ASQGSNQPQH
>TRBJ2-2|TRBV5-8
ASSNRGQGAGELF
>TRBJ2-3|TRBV2
ANQGEGWTDTQY
>TRBJ2-3|TRBV4-1
ASSLGGFGDTQY
>TRBJ2-2|TRBV7-8
ASSSPMAVFTGELF
>TRBJ2-3|TRBV5-6
ASSLVGAYTDTQY
>TRBJ1-3|TRBV5-8
ATLGGTLSSGNTIY
>TRBJ2-1|TRBV28
ASSSLAAGSYNEQF
>TRBJ1-5|TRBV4-2
ASSQDTAGSNQPQH
>TRBJ2-7|TRBV10-3
AIGSDRY
>TRBJ1-5|TRBV7-9
ASSSGYDRVNQPQH
>TRBJ1-6|TRBV30
AWRPRTLEPLH
>TRBJ1-1|TRBV5-1
ASTLGQAARGAEAF
>TRBJ1-1|TRBV7-9
ASSPWTGMNTEAF
>TRBJ2-5|TRBV4-1
ASSQQGYQETQY
>TRBJ1-5|TRBV6-5
ASSTQGGRPQH
>TRBJ1-1|TRBV6-5
ASSYISGDTEAF
>TRBJ1-5|TRBV4-1
ASSRGDRPLLGQPQH
>TRBJ1-1|TRBV4-2
ASSQVRGQGVTEAF
>TRBJ2-1|TRBV5-1
ASFPGLLYNEQF